The clone carrying this T cell receptor (beta chain) was detected only a few times. Its antigen is still unknown. The V gene's germline CDR1 is MGHDK and CDR2 SYGVNS. There are 12 residues in the CDR3. V lost 3 bases and J lost 5, with 7 bases in between. The sample originates from a study of T-cell memory formation after mild COVID-19. Notes on the study in general: Largely, contracting CD4+ clones fell within CM and EM, and contracting CD8+ clones within EMRA. Contracting clones, day 15 to 85, had balanced CD4/CD8, and later expanders favored CD4+. A second wave of clones peaked on day 37, and their SARS-CoV-2 specificity went unconfirmed.

5'RACE with constant-segment primers built TCRalpha and TCRbeta cDNA libraries with UMIs. TCRdb reprocessed the 5' RACE reads via MiXCR and lists one record per CDR3 protein. Here the sample spans 560,000 or so distinct CDR3 sequences, 17% being singletons. V usage is TRBV25-1 and J usage is TRBJ1-2; the D gene is possibly TRBD1 (6 bases). The receptor comes from an adult woman who had mild COVID-19 (a few samples of this study predate the infection). Cell type and time point are not known. Sample: PBMCs or a T cell subset sorted from them (not recorded which). The CDR3 region has the DNA TGTGCCAGCAGTGACCAGGGGTATGGCTACACCTTC. This encodes CASSDQGYGYTF.